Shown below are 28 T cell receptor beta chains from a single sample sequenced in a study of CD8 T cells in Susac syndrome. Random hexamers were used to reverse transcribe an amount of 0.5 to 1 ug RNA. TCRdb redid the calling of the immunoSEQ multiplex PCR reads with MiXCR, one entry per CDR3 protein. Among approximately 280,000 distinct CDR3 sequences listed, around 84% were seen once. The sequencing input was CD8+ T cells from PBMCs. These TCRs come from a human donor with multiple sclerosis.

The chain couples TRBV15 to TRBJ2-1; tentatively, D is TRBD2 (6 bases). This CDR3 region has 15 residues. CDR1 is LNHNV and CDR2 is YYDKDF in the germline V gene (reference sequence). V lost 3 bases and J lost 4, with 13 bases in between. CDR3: CATSRGTGEYNEQFF. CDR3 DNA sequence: TGTGCCACCAGCAGGGGGACTGGCGAGTACAATGAGCAGTTCTTC.

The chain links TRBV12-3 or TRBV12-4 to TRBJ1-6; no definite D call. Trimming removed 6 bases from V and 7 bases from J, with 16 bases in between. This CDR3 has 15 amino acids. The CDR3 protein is CASSPEAGINSPLHF. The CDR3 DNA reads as TGTGCCAGCAGCCCGGAGGCTGGGATCAATTCACCCCTCCACTTT.

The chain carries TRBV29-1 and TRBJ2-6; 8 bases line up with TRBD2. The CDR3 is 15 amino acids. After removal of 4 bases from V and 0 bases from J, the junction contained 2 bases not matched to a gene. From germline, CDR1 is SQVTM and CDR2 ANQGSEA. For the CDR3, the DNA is TGCAGCGTTGCCGGGGGGGACTCTGGGGCCAACGTCCTGACTTTC. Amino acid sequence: CSVAGGDSGANVLTF.

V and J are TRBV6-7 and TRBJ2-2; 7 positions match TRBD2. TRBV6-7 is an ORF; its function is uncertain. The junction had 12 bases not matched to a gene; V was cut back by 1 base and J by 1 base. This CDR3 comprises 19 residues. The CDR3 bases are TGTGCCAGCAGTTACTACCGCCTGGCGGGGGAATTGAACACCGGGGAGCTGTTTTTT. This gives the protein CASSYYRLAGELNTGELFF.

The CDR3 coding sequence is TGTGCCAGCATGCCCGCCGAAATCCCCAATGAGCAGTTCTTC. It encodes CASMPAEIPNEQFF. The chain has TRBV7-8 and TRBJ2-1; D ambiguous. V was trimmed by 7 bases and J by 6 bases, leaving 16 bases between them. This CDR3 comprises 14 residues. Germline CDR1 is SGHVS and CDR2 is FQNEAQ.

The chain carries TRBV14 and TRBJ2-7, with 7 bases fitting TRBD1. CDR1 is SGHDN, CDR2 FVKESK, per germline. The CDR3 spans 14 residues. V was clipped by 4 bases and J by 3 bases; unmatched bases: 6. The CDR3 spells CASSPTGFIYEQYF. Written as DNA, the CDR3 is TGTGCCAGCAGCCCGACAGGGTTCATCTACGAGCAGTACTTC.

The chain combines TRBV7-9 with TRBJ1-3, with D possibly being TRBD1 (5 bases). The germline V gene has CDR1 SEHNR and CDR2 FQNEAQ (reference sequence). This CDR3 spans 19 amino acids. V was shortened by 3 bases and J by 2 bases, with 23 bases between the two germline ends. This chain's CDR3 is CASSLGGFRGPRPGNTIYF. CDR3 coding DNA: TGTGCCAGCAGCTTGGGCGGCTTTAGGGGTCCTCGACCTGGAAACACCATATATTTT.

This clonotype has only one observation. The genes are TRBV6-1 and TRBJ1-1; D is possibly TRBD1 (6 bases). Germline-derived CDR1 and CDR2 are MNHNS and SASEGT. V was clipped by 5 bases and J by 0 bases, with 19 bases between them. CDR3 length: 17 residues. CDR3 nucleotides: TGTGCCAGCAGTCTATACAGGGCGGGAGGCCTGAACACTGAAGCTTTCTTT. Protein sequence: CASSLYRAGGLNTEAFF.

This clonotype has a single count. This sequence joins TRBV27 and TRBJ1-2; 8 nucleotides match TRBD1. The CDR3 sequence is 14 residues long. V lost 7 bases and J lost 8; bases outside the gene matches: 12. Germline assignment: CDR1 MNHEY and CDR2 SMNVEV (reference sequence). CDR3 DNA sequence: TGTGCCAGCAAACGACAGGGGCCTATAGAAGGCTACACCTTC. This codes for CASKRQGPIEGYTF.

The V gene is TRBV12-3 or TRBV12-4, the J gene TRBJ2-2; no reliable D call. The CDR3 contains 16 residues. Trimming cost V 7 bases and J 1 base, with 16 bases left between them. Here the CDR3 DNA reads TGTGCCAGCACCCCCCGGATTTTTTTGAACACCGGGGAGCTGTTTTTT. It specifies CASTPRIFLNTGELFF.

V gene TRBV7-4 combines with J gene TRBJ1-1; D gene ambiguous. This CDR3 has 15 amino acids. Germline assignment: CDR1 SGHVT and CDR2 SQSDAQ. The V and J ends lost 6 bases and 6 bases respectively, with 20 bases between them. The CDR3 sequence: CASSPREGPWSEAFF. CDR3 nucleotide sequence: TGTGCCAGCAGTCCTCGGGAGGGTCCATGGTCTGAAGCTTTCTTT.

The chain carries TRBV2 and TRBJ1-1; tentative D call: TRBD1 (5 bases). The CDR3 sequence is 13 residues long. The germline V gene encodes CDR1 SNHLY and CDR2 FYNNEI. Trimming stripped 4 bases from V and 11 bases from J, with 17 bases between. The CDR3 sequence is CASSGLGPPEAFF. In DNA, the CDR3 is TGTGCCAGCAGTGGTTTGGGACCACCCGAGGCTTTCTTT.

The DNA of the CDR3 is TGTGCCAGCATCGGAACAGGGGTGAGTGGGATGGTGCGGTCCTCCTACAATGAGCAGTTCTTC. It encodes CASIGTGVSGMVRSSYNEQFF. J is TRBJ2-1 and V is TRBV27; 7 bases align to TRBD1. The CDR3 contains 21 residues. V trimming: 7 bases; J trimming: 0 bases; junction bases outside the gene matches: 24. Per the germline V gene, CDR1 is MNHEY and CDR2 is SMNVEV (reference sequence).

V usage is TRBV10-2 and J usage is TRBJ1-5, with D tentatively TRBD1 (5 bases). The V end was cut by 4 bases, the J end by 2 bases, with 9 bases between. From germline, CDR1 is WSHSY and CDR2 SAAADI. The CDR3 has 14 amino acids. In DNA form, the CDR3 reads TGCGCCAGCAGTGGATCGGGGGGCAATCAGCCCCAGCATTTT. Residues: CASSGSGGNQPQHF.

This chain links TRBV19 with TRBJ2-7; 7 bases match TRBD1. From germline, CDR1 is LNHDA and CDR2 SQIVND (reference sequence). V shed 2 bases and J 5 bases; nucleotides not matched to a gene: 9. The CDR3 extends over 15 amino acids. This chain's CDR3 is CASSIYGTDGNEQYF. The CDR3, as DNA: TGTGCCAGTAGTATATATGGGACAGATGGTAACGAGCAGTACTTC. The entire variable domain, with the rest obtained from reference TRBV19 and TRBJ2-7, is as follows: DGGITQSPKYLFRKEGQNVTLSCEQNLNHDAMYWYRQDPGQGLRLIYYSQIVNDFQKGDIAEGYSVSREKKESFPLTVTSAQKNPTAFYLCASSIYGTDGNEQYFGPGTRLTVT.

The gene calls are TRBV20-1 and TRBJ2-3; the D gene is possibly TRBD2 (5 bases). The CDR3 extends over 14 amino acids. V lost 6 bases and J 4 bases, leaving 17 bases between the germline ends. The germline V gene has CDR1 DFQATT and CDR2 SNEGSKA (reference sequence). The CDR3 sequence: CSADEGGSADTQYF. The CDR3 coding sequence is TGCAGTGCGGACGAGGGTGGGAGCGCAGATACGCAGTATTTT.

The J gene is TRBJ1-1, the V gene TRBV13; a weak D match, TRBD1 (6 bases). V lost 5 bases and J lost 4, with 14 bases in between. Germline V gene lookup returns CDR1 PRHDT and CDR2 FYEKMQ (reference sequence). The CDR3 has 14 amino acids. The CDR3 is CASSGGAASTEAFF. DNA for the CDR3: TGTGCCAGCAGCGGGGGGGCAGCTTCCACTGAAGCTTTCTTT.

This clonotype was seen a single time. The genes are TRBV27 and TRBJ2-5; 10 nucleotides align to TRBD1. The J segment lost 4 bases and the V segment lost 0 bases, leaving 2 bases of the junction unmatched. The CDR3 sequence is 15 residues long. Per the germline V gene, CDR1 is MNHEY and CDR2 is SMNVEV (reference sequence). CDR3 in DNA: TGTGCCAGCAGTTTATCTGGGACAGGGGCAGAGACCCAGTACTTC. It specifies CASSLSGTGAETQYF.

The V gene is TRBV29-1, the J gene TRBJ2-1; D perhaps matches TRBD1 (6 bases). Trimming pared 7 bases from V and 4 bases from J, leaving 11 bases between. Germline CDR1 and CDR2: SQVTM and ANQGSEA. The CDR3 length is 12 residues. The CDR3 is CSATGKYNEQFF. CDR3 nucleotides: TGCAGCGCCACAGGGAAATACAATGAGCAGTTCTTC.

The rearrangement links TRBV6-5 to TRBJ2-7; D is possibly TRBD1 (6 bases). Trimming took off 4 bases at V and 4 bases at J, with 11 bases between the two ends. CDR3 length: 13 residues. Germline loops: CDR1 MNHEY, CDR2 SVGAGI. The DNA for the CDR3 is TGTGCCAGCAGTTCGGTGACAGGATACGAGCAGTACTTC. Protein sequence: CASSSVTGYEQYF.

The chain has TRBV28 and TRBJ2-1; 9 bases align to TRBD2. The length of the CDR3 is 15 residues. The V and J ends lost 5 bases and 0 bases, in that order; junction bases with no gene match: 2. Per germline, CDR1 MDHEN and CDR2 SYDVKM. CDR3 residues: CASSMGLASYNEQFF. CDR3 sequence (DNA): TGTGCCAGCAGTATGGGACTAGCCTCCTACAATGAGCAGTTCTTC. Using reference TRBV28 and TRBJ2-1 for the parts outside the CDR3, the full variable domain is DVKVTQSSRYLVKRTGEKVFLECVQDMDHENMFWYRQDPGLGLRLIYFSYDVKMKEKGDIPEGYSVSREKKERFSLILESASTNQTSMYLCASSMGLASYNEQFFGPGTRLTVL.

CDR3 coding DNA: TGTGCCAGCAGACTCCAGGGTCTTAACTATGGCTACACCTTC. Residues: CASRLQGLNYGYTF. The rearrangement links TRBV7-9 to TRBJ1-2, with D maybe TRBD1 (5 bases). This CDR3 comprises 14 residues. The germline gives CDR1 SEHNR, CDR2 FQNEAQ (reference sequence). The V end lost 6 bases, the J end lost 1 base, and 12 bases lay between the germline ends.

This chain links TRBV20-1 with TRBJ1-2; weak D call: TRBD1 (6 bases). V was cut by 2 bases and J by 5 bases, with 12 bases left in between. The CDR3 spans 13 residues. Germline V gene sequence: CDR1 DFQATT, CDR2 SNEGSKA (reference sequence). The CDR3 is CSARLGGRYGYTF. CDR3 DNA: TGCAGTGCTAGATTGGGGGGCCGGTATGGCTACACCTTC.

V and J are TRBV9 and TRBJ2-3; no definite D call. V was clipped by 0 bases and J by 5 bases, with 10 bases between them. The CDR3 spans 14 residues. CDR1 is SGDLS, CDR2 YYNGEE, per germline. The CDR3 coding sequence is TGTGCCAGCAGCGTAGAGAGTGGCCGAGATACGCAGTATTTT. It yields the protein CASSVESGRDTQYF. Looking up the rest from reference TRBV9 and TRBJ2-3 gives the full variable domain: DSGVTQTPKHLITATGQRVTLRCSPRSGDLSVYWYQQSLDQGLQFLIQYYNGEERAKGNILERFSAQQFPDLHSELNLSSLELGDSALYFCASSVESGRDTQYFGPGTRLTVL.

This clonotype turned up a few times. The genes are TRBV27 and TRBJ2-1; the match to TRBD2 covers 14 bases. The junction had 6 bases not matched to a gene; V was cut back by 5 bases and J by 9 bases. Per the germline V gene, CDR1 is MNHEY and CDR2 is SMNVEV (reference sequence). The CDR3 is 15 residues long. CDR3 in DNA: TGTGCCAGCAGTCCGACTAGCGGGAGGGCCGCTGAGCAGTTCTTC. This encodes CASSPTSGRAAEQFF.

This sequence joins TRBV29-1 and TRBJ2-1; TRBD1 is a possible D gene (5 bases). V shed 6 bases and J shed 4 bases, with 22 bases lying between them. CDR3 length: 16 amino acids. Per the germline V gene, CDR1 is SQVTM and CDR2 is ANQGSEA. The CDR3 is CSVPGNGHGIYNEQFF. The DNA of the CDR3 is TGCAGCGTCCCCGGTAATGGACACGGAATTTACAATGAGCAGTTCTTC.

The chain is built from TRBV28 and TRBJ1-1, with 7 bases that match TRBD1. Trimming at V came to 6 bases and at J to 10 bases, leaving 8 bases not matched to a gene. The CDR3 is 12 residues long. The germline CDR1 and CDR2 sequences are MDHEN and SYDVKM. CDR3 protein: CASSYNRGTAFF. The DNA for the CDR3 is TGTGCCAGCAGCTACAACAGGGGTACAGCTTTCTTT.

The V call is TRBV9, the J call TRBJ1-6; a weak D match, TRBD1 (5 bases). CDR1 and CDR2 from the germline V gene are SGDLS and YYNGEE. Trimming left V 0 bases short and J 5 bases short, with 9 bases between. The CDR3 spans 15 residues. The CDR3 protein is CASSVAGPNNSPLHF. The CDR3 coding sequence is TGTGCCAGCAGCGTAGCGGGGCCGAATAATTCACCCCTCCACTTT.